What follows are 24 T cell receptor beta chains derived from one specimen sequenced in a study of cytomegalovirus exposure and HLA in healthy donors. The PCR made use of 60 Vbeta and 13 Jbeta primers. The method was immunoSEQ multiplex PCR; TCRdb's version includes in-frame clones alone and lacks a portion of them. The profile shows about 160,000 clones, roughly 80% of them singletons. Specimen: PBMCs. All receptors come from a female donor in good health and CMV-seronegative.

The V gene is TRBV11-2, the J gene TRBJ2-7; TRBD2 agrees at 9 bases. J lost 6 bases, V lost 5 bases, and 14 bases had no gene match. Germline values: CDR1 SGHAT, CDR2 FQNNGV. This CDR3 has 16 residues. CDR3 DNA sequence: TGTGCCAGCAGCCCCCGACTAGCGGCTCGAGGGGGCGAGCAGTACTTC. It encodes CASSPRLAARGGEQYF.

The V call is TRBV11-1, the J call TRBJ2-7; 9 nucleotides line up with TRBD1. The CDR3 totals 13 residues. V lost 5 bases and J lost 5; bases outside the gene matches: 4. Germline V gene data show CDR1 as SGHAT and CDR2 as FQDESV (reference sequence). The CDR3 spells CASSRGTGNEQYF. The CDR3 DNA sequence: TGTGCCAGCAGCAGAGGGACAGGGAACGAGCAGTACTTC.

The chain is built from TRBV7-9 and TRBJ2-7; 10 positions match TRBD2. This CDR3 comprises 14 residues. Trimming took 5 bases from V and 6 from J; bases not matched to a gene: 7. CDR1 is SEHNR and CDR2 is FQNEAQ in the germline V gene (reference sequence). For the CDR3, the DNA is TGTGCCAGCAGCCCAGGACTAGCGGTCGCCGAGCAGTACTTC. Translation: CASSPGLAVAEQYF.

The chain carries TRBV7-2 and TRBJ2-7; 7 bases map to TRBD2. V dropped 3 bases and J dropped 4; count of bases not matched to a gene: 6. This CDR3 has 14 amino acids. Germline assignment: CDR1 SGHTA and CDR2 FQGNSA. The CDR3 DNA is TGTGCCAGCAGCTTCGGGCTAGCGGAATACGAGCAGTACTTC. Translating it yields CASSFGLAEYEQYF.

The chain employs TRBV5-1 and TRBJ2-7; 9 nucleotides line up with TRBD1. The length of the CDR3 is 14 residues. J was trimmed by 5 bases and V by 3 bases; bases with no gene match: 6. Germline CDR1 is SGHRS and CDR2 is YFSETQ. The CDR3, as DNA: TGCGCCAGCAGCTCGGGGGACAGGGCGAACGAGCAGTACTTC. It codes for CASSSGDRANEQYF.

J is TRBJ2-5 and V is TRBV5-1, with D unclear. CDR1 SGHRS and CDR2 YFSETQ come from the germline V gene. This CDR3 spans 14 amino acids. Trimming removed 0 bases from V and 5 bases from J, with 11 bases in between. The CDR3 DNA is TGCGCCAGCAGCTTGGGACTCTCCTGGGAGACCCAGTACTTC. Translating gives CASSLGLSWETQYF.

The table lists this clone with a count of one. The chain employs TRBV21-1 and TRBJ1-3. TRBV21-1 is a recognized pseudogene. This CDR3 has 15 residues. CDR3 in DNA: TGTGCCAGCAGCACCCGGGGAGGGATGTCAAACACCATATATTTT. This sequence encodes CASSTRGGMSNTIYF.

The V gene is TRBV5-1, the J gene TRBJ2-2, with TRBD2 matching over 9 bases. CDR3 length: 16 residues. After removal of 0 bases from V and 4 bases from J, the junction contained 4 bases not matched to a gene. The germline V gene encodes CDR1 SGHRS and CDR2 YFSETQ. CDR3 loop: CASSLVAGGPTGELFF. The CDR3 DNA reads TGCGCCAGCAGCTTGGTGGCGGGGGGGCCCACCGGGGAGCTGTTTTTT.

This clone occurred a few times. The CDR3 reads CASSLAGNSNQPQHF. CDR3 nucleotide sequence: TGTGCCAGCAGCTTAGCCGGGAATAGCAATCAGCCCCAGCATTTT. V and J are TRBV7-9 and TRBJ1-5, with D uncertain. The CDR3 is made up of 15 amino acids. Trimming removed 0 bases from V and 0 bases from J, with 6 bases in between. Germline-derived CDR1 and CDR2 are SEHNR and FQNEAQ (reference sequence).

The table lists this clone with a count of one. This rearrangement joins TRBV6-5 to TRBJ2-7; a weak D match, TRBD2 (6 bases). V was shortened by 6 bases and J by 1 base, with 10 bases between the two germline ends. There are 13 residues in the CDR3. CDR1 and CDR2 (germline): MNHEY, SVGAGI. The CDR3 loop reads CASRVAGSYEQYF. The CDR3 bases are TGTGCCAGCAGGGTGGCGGGATCCTACGAGCAGTACTTC.

The rearrangement joins TRBV18 to TRBJ1-2, with TRBD1 identical over 9 bases. The CDR3 loop spans 13 amino acids. Germline V gene sequence: CDR1 KGHSH, CDR2 LQKENI. The trim removed 3 bases at V and 7 bases at J, leaving 3 bases unmatched. CDR3 residues: CASSPGQGFGYTF. The CDR3 nucleotides read TGTGCCAGCTCACCGGGACAGGGATTTGGCTACACCTTC.

This chain links TRBV7-3 with TRBJ1-2, with D perhaps matching TRBD1 (5 bases). This CDR3 comprises 15 residues. Germline V gene data show CDR1 as SGHTA and CDR2 as FQGTGA. V was cut by 2 bases and J by 2 bases, with 12 bases left in between. The CDR3 reads CASSLYVGLNYGYTF. DNA for the CDR3: TGTGCCAGCAGCTTATACGTGGGGCTCAACTATGGCTACACCTTC.

The chain uses TRBV29-1 and TRBJ2-7; 9 bases are a match to TRBD1. V trimming: 0 bases; J trimming: 3 bases; junction bases outside the gene matches: 6. The germline V gene encodes CDR1 SQVTM and CDR2 ANQGSEA. The CDR3 covers 15 residues. The CDR3 here is CSVEDLGTGRYEQYF. CDR3 DNA: TGCAGCGTTGAAGATCTGGGGACAGGGCGCTACGAGCAGTACTTC.

V and J are TRBV5-5 and TRBJ2-5; D possibly corresponds to TRBD2 (6 bases). The CDR3 length is 12 residues. Trimming stripped 7 bases from V and 5 bases from J, with 12 bases between. Germline assignment: CDR1 SGHKS and CDR2 YYEKEE (reference sequence). The CDR3 is CASGDFTETQYF. The CDR3 DNA sequence: TGTGCCAGCGGGGACTTCACCGAGACCCAGTACTTC.

The chain uses TRBV4-2 and TRBJ2-5; D unclear. Germline V gives CDR1 LGHNA, CDR2 YNFKEQ. The ends were cut back, 0 bases at V and 1 base at J, with 12 bases in the middle. The CDR3 has 16 residues. CDR3 residues: CASSQDWARAQETQYF. Written as DNA, the CDR3 is TGTGCCAGCAGCCAAGATTGGGCAAGAGCCCAAGAGACCCAGTACTTC.

This clone showed up just a few times. The chain has TRBV29-1 and TRBJ2-5; 10 positions match TRBD1. Germline trimming cut 7 bases from V and 4 bases from J; bases unmatched to any gene: 6. The CDR3 length is 13 residues. Looked up from germline, CDR1 is SQVTM and CDR2 is ANQGSEA. CDR3 residues: CSGGQGMAETQYF. DNA for the CDR3: TGCAGCGGGGGACAGGGGATGGCAGAGACCCAGTACTTC.

V gene TRBV7-9 combines with J gene TRBJ1-1, with TRBD1 identical over 12 bases. Germline values: CDR1 SEHNR, CDR2 FQNEAQ (reference sequence). This CDR3 contains 15 residues. V gave up 2 bases and J gave up 10 bases; unmatched junction bases: 8. CDR3 bases: TGTGCCAGCAGCTTATTGGGACAGGGGGCTAGAGTAGCTTTCTTT. Protein: CASSLLGQGARVAFF.

This rearrangement joins TRBV4-3 to TRBJ1-1; 11 bases align to TRBD1. J lost 4 bases, V lost 4 bases, and 2 bases had no gene match. Germline values: CDR1 LGHNA, CDR2 YSLEER. The length of the CDR3 is 14 residues. CDR3 coding DNA: TGCGCCAGCAGCCCGGACAGGGGGCCCACTGAAGCTTTCTTT. Translation gives CASSPDRGPTEAFF.

This clone was seen a handful of times. This chain uses TRBV5-1 with TRBJ2-5, with D possibly TRBD1 on 6 matching bases. V lost 0 bases, J lost 2 bases, and 14 bases lay in between. Germline CDR1 reads SGHRS; CDR2 reads YFSETQ. This CDR3 has 16 residues. This CDR3 reads CASSLAWVGGQETQYF. CDR3 DNA sequence: TGCGCCAGCAGCTTGGCCTGGGTAGGGGGACAAGAGACCCAGTACTTC.

CDR3 sequence reads: CASRSLHGEAEAFF. The CDR3 nucleotides are TGTGCCAGCCGGAGCCTGCACGGGGAGGCTGAAGCTTTCTTT. The chain has TRBV6-1 and TRBJ1-1; no definite D call. The CDR3 covers 14 residues. Germline V gives CDR1 MNHNS, CDR2 SASEGT. Trimming left V 8 bases short and J 6 bases short, with 19 bases between.

The genes are TRBV7-9 and TRBJ2-5; tentative D call: TRBD2 (6 bases). The CDR3 contains 15 residues. Germline values: CDR1 SEHNR, CDR2 FQNEAQ (reference sequence). Deletions cut 4 bases from V and 3 bases from J, with 15 bases between. The CDR3 DNA is TGTGCCAGCAGCTCCACGGAGGGCAAGAAAGAGACCCAGTACTTC. Protein: CASSSTEGKKETQYF.

This chain joins TRBV7-9 and TRBJ2-1; D is perhaps TRBD1 (5 bases). This CDR3 is 13 amino acids long. V gave up 1 base and J gave up 10 bases, with 11 bases separating them. Germline CDR1 SEHNR, CDR2 FQNEAQ (reference sequence). The CDR3 protein is CASSLDRGREQFF. CDR3 sequence (DNA): TGTGCCAGCAGCTTAGATAGGGGCCGAGAGCAGTTCTTC.

This chain joins TRBV29-1 and TRBJ1-2, with TRBD1 matching 9 bases. The CDR3 contains 15 residues. J lost 8 bases, V lost 1 base, and 11 bases had no gene match. Germline loops: CDR1 SQVTM, CDR2 ANQGSEA. This CDR3 is CSVEGGDRAFGGYTF. In DNA, the CDR3 is TGCAGCGTTGAAGGGGGGGACAGGGCCTTTGGAGGCTACACCTTC.

The chain employs TRBV11-2 and TRBJ1-6; 7 bases agree with TRBD1. The ends lost 5 bases at V and 8 bases at J; junction bases unmatched: 12. The CDR3 has 16 residues. CDR1 and CDR2 from the germline V gene are SGHAT and FQNNGV. The CDR3 loop reads CASSMGTEVRDSPLHF. The CDR3 DNA sequence: TGTGCCAGCAGCATGGGGACAGAGGTTCGGGATTCACCCCTCCACTTT.